This T cell receptor beta chain emerged from a study of CD8 T cells in Susac syndrome. The CDR3 totals 11 residues. Germline V CDR1 and CDR2: DFQATT, SNEGSKA (reference sequence). Trimming cost V 5 bases and J 14 bases, with 17 bases left between them. RNA in amounts of about 0.5 to 1 ug was reverse transcribed with random hexamers. TCR beta CDR3 was amplified by immunoSEQ covering 54 Vbeta and 13 Jbeta. TCRdb analysed the immunoSEQ multiplex PCR reads with MiXCR anew, one entry per CDR3 protein. The sample gives approximately 140,000 distinct CDR3 sequences, 85% to 95% of which show up once; about 0.11% is in the top ten. From blood CD8+ and CD4+ T cells, the TCR beta chain was sequenced. Stable or active relapsing-remitting multiple sclerosis, untreated and meeting revised McDonald criteria, defined the controls. TEMRA cells were FACS-enriched, with CD8+ and CD4+ T cells isolated negatively.

This rearrangement joins TRBV20-1 to TRBJ2-3; no clear D gene. The clonotype comes from a human donor with multiple sclerosis. The sample was CD4+ T cells from PBMCs. The chain's CDR3 is CSAPSGRFMYF. CDR3 in DNA: TGCAGTGCTCCCTCCGGACGGTTCATGTATTTT.